The clone carrying this TCR beta chain was found once. The sample belongs to a study of PD-L1 blockade in urothelial cancer. Time point here: pretreatment peripheral blood. The CDR3 is 15 residues long. V was clipped by 2 bases and J by 4 bases, with 14 bases between them. Looked up from germline, CDR1 is WSHSY and CDR2 is SAAADI. TCRdb keeps only in-frame clones here, not all; method: immunoSEQ multiplex PCR. The sample records roughly 40,000 clones, around nine tenths being singletons. The rearrangement joins TRBV10-2 to TRBJ1-1; D gene uncertain. The sequencing used PBMCs, collected around atezolizumab (anti-PD-L1) treatment. The receptor comes from a donor aged 40 or over with urothelial cancer. The CDR3 loop is CASSEVLRRVTEAFF. CDR3 coding DNA: TGCGCCAGCAGTGAGGTTTTGCGCCGGGTCACTGAAGCTTTCTTT.